One sample yielded the 5 T cell receptor beta chains listed below, sequenced in a study of blood T cell repertoires in COVID-19. Produced via immunoSEQ multiplex PCR; TCRdb's table is partial and in-frame only. Counted here are a few hundred thousand clones, roughly four fifths occurring once; the ten biggest clones make up less than 6%. Sequencing was carried out using PBMCs or T cells enriched from blood (not recorded which). The receptor source for this set is a woman aged 50 to 65 who had recovered from COVID-19.

This rearrangement joins TRBV6-6 to TRBJ2-1; 14 bases map to TRBD2. Germline V lookup: CDR1 MNHNY, CDR2 SVGAGI (reference sequence). V was pared by 5 bases and J by 6 bases, with 6 bases of the junction left unmatched. There are 16 residues in the CDR3. The CDR3 coding sequence is TGTGCCAGCAGTACCTACGGGACTAGCGGGAGCAATGAGCAGTTCTTC. It translates to CASSTYGTSGSNEQFF.

V is TRBV5-3 and J is TRBJ1-1, with no clear D. TRBV5-3 is given ORF status, its function remaining uncertain. The CDR3 is made up of 16 amino acids. The V end lost 0 bases, the J end lost 1 base, and 13 bases lay between the germline ends. CDR3 sequence reads: CARSLAAGTTNTEAFF. For the CDR3, the DNA is TGTGCCAGAAGCTTGGCCGCGGGCACCACGAACACTGAAGCTTTCTTT.

The chain recombines TRBV9 with TRBJ1-2; D is ambiguous. The CDR3 spans 12 residues. Germline assignment: CDR1 SGDLS and CDR2 YYNGEE. V was trimmed by 0 bases and J by 7 bases, leaving 7 bases between them. CDR3 coding DNA: TGTGCCAGCAGCGTAGTTGGAGCTGGCTACACCTTC. Its translation: CASSVVGAGYTF. Filled out from reference TRBV9 and TRBJ1-2, the complete variable domain reads DSGVTQTPKHLITATGQRVTLRCSPRSGDLSVYWYQQSLDQGLQFLIQYYNGEERAKGNILERFSAQQFPDLHSELNLSSLELGDSALYFCASSVVGAGYTFGSGTRLTVV.

The chain has TRBV15 and TRBJ2-1; a weak D match, TRBD2 (5 bases). The CDR3 covers 14 residues. Germline CDR1 reads LNHNV; CDR2 reads YYDKDF (reference sequence). Trimming stripped 1 base from V and 4 bases from J, with 8 bases between. CDR3 residues: CATSRGSEYNEQFF. CDR3 coding DNA: TGTGCCACCAGCAGAGGTAGCGAATACAATGAGCAGTTCTTC.

V and J are TRBV27 and TRBJ1-6, with 7 bases fitting TRBD1. Losses at the gene ends were 6 bases for V and 9 bases for J; bases not matched to a gene: 11. The germline gives CDR1 MNHEY, CDR2 SMNVEV (reference sequence). This CDR3 has 15 residues. This chain's CDR3 is CASRPQTGARSPLHF. The CDR3 DNA reads as TGTGCCAGCAGACCACAAACAGGGGCTCGTTCACCCCTCCACTTT.